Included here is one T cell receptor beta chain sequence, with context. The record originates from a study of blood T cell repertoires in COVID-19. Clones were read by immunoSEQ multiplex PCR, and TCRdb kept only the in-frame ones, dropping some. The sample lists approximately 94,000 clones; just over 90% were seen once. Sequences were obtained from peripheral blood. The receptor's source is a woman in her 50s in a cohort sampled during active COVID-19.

This chain's CDR3 is CASSKQVGTEAFF. The CDR3 DNA reads TGTGCCAGCAGCAAACAGGTGGGCACTGAAGCTTTCTTT. This chain connects TRBV7-2 to TRBJ1-1; perhaps TRBD1 as D (5 bases). CDR3 size: 13 residues. Germline CDR1 reads SGHTA; CDR2 reads FQGNSA. V was clipped by 5 bases and J by 4 bases, with 11 bases between them.